A single sample gave rise to the 17 T cell receptor beta chains below, sequenced in a study of cytomegalovirus exposure and HLA in healthy donors. The study ran its PCR with 60 Vbeta and 13 Jbeta primers. The data were produced by immunoSEQ multiplex PCR, yet TCRdb's version contains in-frame clones alone and is incomplete. The sample lists approximately 110,000 clones; about 79% were seen once. Material for sequencing was PBMCs. The receptors here all came from a man aged 50-59 years in good health and CMV-seronegative.

The chain recombines TRBV7-2 with TRBJ2-5; 7 nucleotides align to TRBD2. Looked up from germline, CDR1 is SGHTA and CDR2 is FQGNSA. The CDR3 has 14 residues. Germline trimming cut 6 bases from V and 4 bases from J; bases unmatched to any gene: 8. In DNA form, the CDR3 reads TGTGCCAGCAGGAGACTAGCAGTGGCAGAGACCCAGTACTTC. Its protein is CASRRLAVAETQYF.

V is TRBV18 and J is TRBJ1-2, with TRBD1 as a possible D gene (6 bases). Trimming stripped 5 bases from V and 3 bases from J, with 10 bases between. The CDR3 spans 13 residues. CDR1 is KGHSH, CDR2 LQKENI, per germline. In DNA, the CDR3 is TGTGCCAGCTCATTACAGGGTGACTATGGCTACACCTTC. It yields the protein CASSLQGDYGYTF. Variable domain in full (rest from reference TRBV18 and TRBJ1-2): NAGVMQNPRHLVRRRGQEARLRCSPMKGHSHVYWYRQLPEEGLKFMVYLQKENIIDESGMPKERFSAEFPKEGPSILRIQQVVRGDSAAYFCASSLQGDYGYTFGSGTRLTVV.

V usage is TRBV6-6 and J usage is TRBJ1-2; tentatively, D is TRBD1 (6 bases). With 2 bases removed from V and 5 bases from J, the gap between germline ends came to 12 bases. CDR3 length equals 14 residues. Germline V gene sequence: CDR1 MNHNY, CDR2 SVGAGI (reference sequence). The CDR3 spells CASSYLRGEYGYTF. The CDR3 region has the DNA TGTGCCAGCAGTTACCTCAGGGGAGAATATGGCTACACCTTC.

The chain has TRBV5-6 and TRBJ2-2; perhaps TRBD2 as D (6 bases). V gave up 0 bases and J gave up 1 base, with 7 bases separating them. CDR1 SGHDT and CDR2 YYEEEE come from the germline V gene. This CDR3 region has 15 residues. CDR3 nucleotide sequence: TGTGCCAGCAGCTTGGGGGGAGGGAACACCGGGGAGCTGTTTTTT. The encoded protein is CASSLGGGNTGELFF.

For the CDR3, the DNA is TGTGCCAGCACCCCCCGGGGAGAGGGGGGCACAGATACGCAGTATTTT. Amino acid sequence: CASTPRGEGGTDTQYF. This chain uses TRBV7-2 with TRBJ2-3; weak D call: TRBD1 (6 bases). The V gene lost 7 bases and the J gene lost 1 base, with 18 bases spanning the gap. The germline gives CDR1 SGHTA, CDR2 FQGNSA. The CDR3 has 16 residues.

The chain links TRBV5-4 to TRBJ2-3; TRBD2 matches 13 bases. V lost 0 bases to trimming and J lost 1 base; unmatched junction nucleotides: 2. The CDR3 extends over 17 amino acids. Germline V lookup: CDR1 SGHNT, CDR2 YYREEE (reference sequence). CDR3 coding DNA: TGTGCCAGCAGCTTGGAAGGACTAGCGGGGGGCACAGATACGCAGTATTTT. This translates into CASSLEGLAGGTDTQYF.

This chain links TRBV5-4 with TRBJ2-5, with 10 bases that match TRBD1. Per germline, CDR1 SGHNT and CDR2 YYREEE (reference sequence). This CDR3 contains 16 residues. With V trimmed by 4 bases and J by 5 bases, 11 bases remained unmatched. The CDR3 loop reads CASSPGGDRGVETQYF. For the CDR3, the DNA is TGTGCCAGCAGCCCGGGGGGGGACAGGGGCGTGGAGACCCAGTACTTC.

The V call is TRBV6-1, the J call TRBJ1-4; tentative D call: TRBD1 (6 bases). Looked up from germline, CDR1 is MNHNS and CDR2 is SASEGT. This CDR3 comprises 15 residues. Trimming cost V 4 bases and J 5 bases, with 14 bases left between them. The CDR3 DNA reads TGTGCCAGCAGTGTCTTCACCGGGACAAATGAAAAACTGTTTTTT. Translation: CASSVFTGTNEKLFF.

Worth noting for this clone: This sample also contains other DNA sequences that code for the same CDR3. The V gene is TRBV9, the J gene TRBJ2-5, with TRBD2 as a possible D gene (7 bases). The CDR3 runs to 14 residues. Germline CDR1 SGDLS, CDR2 YYNGEE. V dropped 4 bases and J dropped 4 bases, with 14 bases sitting between them. Here the CDR3 DNA reads TGTGCCAGCAGCCCGCCGGGGGGCCCAGAGACCCAGTACTTC. It encodes CASSPPGGPETQYF.

The chain links TRBV15 to TRBJ1-1, with D unresolved. This CDR3 region has 15 residues. Germline CDR1 reads LNHNV; CDR2 reads YYDKDF (reference sequence). Trimming pared 0 bases from V and 0 bases from J, leaving 8 bases between. The DNA for the CDR3 is TGTGCCACCAGCAGAGAAGAGATATTGAACACTGAAGCTTTCTTT. Residues: CATSREEILNTEAFF.

V and J are TRBV7-2 and TRBJ1-1; D is unresolved. Germline loops: CDR1 SGHTA, CDR2 FQGNSA. The CDR3 sequence is 13 residues long. The V end was cut by 6 bases, the J end by 0 bases, with 8 bases between. The CDR3 nucleotides are TGTGCCAGCAGTGGGAGGGTGAACACTGAAGCTTTCTTT. Residues: CASSGRVNTEAFF.

This rearrangement joins TRBV5-4 to TRBJ2-3; no definite D call. Trimming cost V 0 bases and J 2 bases, with 10 bases left between them. The germline gives CDR1 SGHNT, CDR2 YYREEE (reference sequence). CDR3 length: 15 residues. The CDR3 DNA sequence: TGTGCCAGCAGCTTGGAAACAGCCTACACAGATACGCAGTATTTT. This encodes CASSLETAYTDTQYF.

The chain's CDR3 is CASSLWDRVETQYF. DNA for the CDR3: TGTGCCAGCAGCTTGTGGGACAGAGTAGAGACCCAGTACTTC. The chain combines TRBV7-9 with TRBJ2-5; 7 positions match TRBD1. This CDR3 contains 14 residues. Germline CDR1 SEHNR, CDR2 FQNEAQ (reference sequence). The V segment lost 3 bases and the J segment 4 bases; nucleotides outside the gene matches: 5.

The genes are TRBV4-1 and TRBJ1-3, with D possibly matching TRBD1 (5 bases). The CDR3 length is 16 residues. Trimming removed 6 bases from V and 2 bases from J, with 17 bases in between. Germline assignment: CDR1 MGHRA and CDR2 YSYEKL. CDR3 DNA sequence: TGCGCCAGCAGTTCAGGCGGGGACGGGCCTGGAAACACCATATATTTT. Amino acids: CASSSGGDGPGNTIYF.

V and J are TRBV5-5 and TRBJ2-3; 9 bases agree with TRBD2. Per germline, CDR1 SGHKS and CDR2 YYEKEE (reference sequence). The CDR3 consists of 14 residues. Trimming cost V 0 bases and J 5 bases; bases outside gene matches: 1. DNA for the CDR3: TGTGCCAGCAGCTTGGAGCGGGGGGTAGATACGCAGTATTTT. Translated: CASSLERGVDTQYF.

The V gene is TRBV29-1, the J gene TRBJ1-2, with D hard to call. Germline-derived CDR1 and CDR2 are SQVTM and ANQGSEA. The CDR3 is 13 residues long. V was shortened by 0 bases and J by 4 bases, with 9 bases between the two germline ends. In nucleotides, the CDR3 is TGCAGCGTTGAAGATTCACAGATCTATGGCTACACCTTC. It specifies CSVEDSQIYGYTF.

This sequence joins TRBV6-5 and TRBJ2-7; D is ambiguous. The CDR3 contains 15 residues. With 3 bases removed from V and 4 bases from J, the gap between germline ends came to 16 bases. Germline CDR1 is MNHEY and CDR2 is SVGAGI. The CDR3 DNA reads as TGTGCCAGCAGTTATAAACAGTCCTTAGGTTACGAGCAGTACTTC. It codes for CASSYKQSLGYEQYF.